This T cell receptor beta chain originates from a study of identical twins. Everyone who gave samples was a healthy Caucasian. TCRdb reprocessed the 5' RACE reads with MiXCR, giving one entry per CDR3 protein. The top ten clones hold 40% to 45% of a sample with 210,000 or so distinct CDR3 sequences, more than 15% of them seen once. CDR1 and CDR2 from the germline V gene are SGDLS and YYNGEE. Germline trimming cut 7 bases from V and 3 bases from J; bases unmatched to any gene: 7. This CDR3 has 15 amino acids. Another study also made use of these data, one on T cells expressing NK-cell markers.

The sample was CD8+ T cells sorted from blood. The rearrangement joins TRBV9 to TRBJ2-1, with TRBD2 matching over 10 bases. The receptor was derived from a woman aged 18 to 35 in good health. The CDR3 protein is CASGEPSGGYNEQFF. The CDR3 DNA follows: TGTGCCAGCGGGGAACCTAGCGGGGGCTACAATGAGCAGTTCTTC.